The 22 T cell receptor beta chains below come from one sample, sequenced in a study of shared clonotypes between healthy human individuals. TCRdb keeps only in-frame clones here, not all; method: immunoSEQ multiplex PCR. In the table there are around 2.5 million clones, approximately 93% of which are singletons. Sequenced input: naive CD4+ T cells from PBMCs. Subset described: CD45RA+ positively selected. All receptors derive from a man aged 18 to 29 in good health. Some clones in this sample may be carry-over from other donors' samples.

This CDR3 is CAISESGTSNQPQHF. In DNA form, the CDR3 reads TGTGCCATCAGTGAGTCGGGGACTAGCAATCAGCCCCAGCATTTT. The chain employs TRBV10-3 and TRBJ1-5; D is perhaps TRBD1 (5 bases). The CDR3 is 15 residues long. From germline, CDR1 is ENHRY and CDR2 SYGVKD. Trimming took 0 bases from V and 0 from J, leaving 6 bases between them.

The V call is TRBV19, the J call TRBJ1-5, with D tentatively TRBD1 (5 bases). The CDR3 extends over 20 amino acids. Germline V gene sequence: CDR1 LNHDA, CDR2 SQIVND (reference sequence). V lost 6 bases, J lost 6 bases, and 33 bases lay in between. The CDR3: CASRDILRGAEGRKGQPQHF. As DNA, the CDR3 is TGTGCCAGTAGGGATATCTTACGGGGCGCAGAAGGGAGAAAGGGTCAGCCCCAGCATTTT.

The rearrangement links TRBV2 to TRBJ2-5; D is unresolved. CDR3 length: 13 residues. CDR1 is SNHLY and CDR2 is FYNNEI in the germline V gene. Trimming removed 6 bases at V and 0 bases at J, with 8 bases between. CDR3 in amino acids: CASSPVYQETQYF. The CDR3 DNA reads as TGTGCCAGCAGCCCAGTGTACCAAGAGACCCAGTACTTC. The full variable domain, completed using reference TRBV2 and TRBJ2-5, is EPEVTQTPSHQVTQMGQEVILRCVPISNHLYFYWYRQILGQKVEFLVSFYNNEISEKSEIFDDQFSVERPDGSNFTLKIRSTKLEDSAMYFCASSPVYQETQYFGPGTRLLVL.

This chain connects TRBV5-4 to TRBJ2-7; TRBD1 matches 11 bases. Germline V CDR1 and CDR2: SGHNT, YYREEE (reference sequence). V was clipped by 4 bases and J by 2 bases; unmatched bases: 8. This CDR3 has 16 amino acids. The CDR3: CASSPGGTGGTYEQYF. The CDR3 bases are TGTGCCAGCAGCCCAGGAGGGACAGGGGGGACCTACGAGCAGTACTTC.

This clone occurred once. The CDR3 DNA follows: TGTGCCAGCAGTTTTCGACCCACTAGCTCAGATACGCAGTATTTT. Encoded protein: CASSFRPTSSDTQYF. J is TRBJ2-3 and V is TRBV27; D possibly corresponds to TRBD2 (6 bases). The CDR3 sequence is 15 residues long. Trimming cost V 3 bases and J 4 bases, with 14 bases left between them. CDR1 MNHEY and CDR2 SMNVEV come from the germline V gene (reference sequence).

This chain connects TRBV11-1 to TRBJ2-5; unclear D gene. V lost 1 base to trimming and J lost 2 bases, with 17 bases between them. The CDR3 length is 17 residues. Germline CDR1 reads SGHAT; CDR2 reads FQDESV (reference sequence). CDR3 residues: CASSLGEIWGSQETQYF. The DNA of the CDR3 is TGTGCCAGCAGCTTAGGAGAGATTTGGGGTAGTCAAGAGACCCAGTACTTC. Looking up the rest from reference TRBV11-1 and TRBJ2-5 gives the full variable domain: EAEVAQSPRYKITEKSQAVAFWCDPISGHATLYWYRQILGQGPELLVQFQDESVVDDSQLPKDRFSAERLKGVDSTLKIQPAELGDSAMYLCASSLGEIWGSQETQYFGPGTRLLVL.

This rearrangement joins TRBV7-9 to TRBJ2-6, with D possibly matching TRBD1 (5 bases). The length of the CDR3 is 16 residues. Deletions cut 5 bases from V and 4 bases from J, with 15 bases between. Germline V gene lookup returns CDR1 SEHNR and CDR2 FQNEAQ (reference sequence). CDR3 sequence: CASSDSFTYGANVLTF. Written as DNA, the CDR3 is TGTGCCAGCAGCGACAGTTTCACGTACGGGGCCAACGTCCTGACTTTC.

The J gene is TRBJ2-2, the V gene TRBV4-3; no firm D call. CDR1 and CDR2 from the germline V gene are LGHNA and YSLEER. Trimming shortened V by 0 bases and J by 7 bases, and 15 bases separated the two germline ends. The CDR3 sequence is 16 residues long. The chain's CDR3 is CASSQEWLFGGGELFF. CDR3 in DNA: TGCGCCAGCAGCCAAGAATGGCTATTTGGCGGCGGGGAGCTGTTTTTT.

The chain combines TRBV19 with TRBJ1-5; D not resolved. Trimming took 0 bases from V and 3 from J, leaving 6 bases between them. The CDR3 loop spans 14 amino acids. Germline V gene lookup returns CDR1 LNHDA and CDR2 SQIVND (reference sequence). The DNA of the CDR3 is TGTGCCAGTAGTATAGATAGCTACAATCAGCCCCAGCATTTT. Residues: CASSIDSYNQPQHF.

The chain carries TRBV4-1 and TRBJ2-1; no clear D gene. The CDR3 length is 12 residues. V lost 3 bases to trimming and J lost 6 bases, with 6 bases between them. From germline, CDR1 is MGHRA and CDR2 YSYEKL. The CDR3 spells CASSHLGNEQFF. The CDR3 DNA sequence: TGCGCCAGCAGCCACCTTGGCAATGAGCAGTTCTTC.

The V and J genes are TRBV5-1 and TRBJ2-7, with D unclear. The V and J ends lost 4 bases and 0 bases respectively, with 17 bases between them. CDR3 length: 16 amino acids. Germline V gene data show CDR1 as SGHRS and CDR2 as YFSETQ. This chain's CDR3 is CASSPGLDAFSYEQYF. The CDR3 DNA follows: TGCGCCAGCAGCCCCGGTTTGGACGCCTTCTCCTACGAGCAGTACTTC.

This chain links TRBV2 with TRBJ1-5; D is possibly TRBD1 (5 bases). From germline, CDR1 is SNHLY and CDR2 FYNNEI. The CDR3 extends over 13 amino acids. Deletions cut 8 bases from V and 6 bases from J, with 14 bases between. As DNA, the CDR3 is TGTGCCAGCGGAAAGGGGCCGGGTCAGCCCCAGCATTTT. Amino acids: CASGKGPGQPQHF.

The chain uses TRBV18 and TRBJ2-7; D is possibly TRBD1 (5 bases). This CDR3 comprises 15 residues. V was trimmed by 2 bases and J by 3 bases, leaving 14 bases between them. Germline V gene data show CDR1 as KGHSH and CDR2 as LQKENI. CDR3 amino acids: CASSPNIGQGYEQYF. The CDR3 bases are TGTGCCAGCTCACCAAATATAGGTCAGGGCTACGAGCAGTACTTC.

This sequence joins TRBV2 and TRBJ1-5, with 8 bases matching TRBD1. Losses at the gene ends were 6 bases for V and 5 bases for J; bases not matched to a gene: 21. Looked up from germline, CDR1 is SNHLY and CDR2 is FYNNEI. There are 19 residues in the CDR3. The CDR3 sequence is CASRGQELTGPTTDQPQHF. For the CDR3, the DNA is TGTGCCAGCAGGGGACAGGAGCTGACTGGGCCGACTACCGATCAGCCCCAGCATTTT.

The CDR3, as DNA: TGTGCCAGCAGTCTGGGCCTTACAGGGGGCGTAAGTCAGCCCCAGCATTTT. Translating gives CASSLGLTGGVSQPQHF. V and J are TRBV28 and TRBJ1-5; 9 bases match TRBD1. Trimming at V came to 5 bases and at J to 6 bases, leaving 14 bases not matched to a gene. This CDR3 spans 17 amino acids. Germline V gene lookup returns CDR1 MDHEN and CDR2 SYDVKM.

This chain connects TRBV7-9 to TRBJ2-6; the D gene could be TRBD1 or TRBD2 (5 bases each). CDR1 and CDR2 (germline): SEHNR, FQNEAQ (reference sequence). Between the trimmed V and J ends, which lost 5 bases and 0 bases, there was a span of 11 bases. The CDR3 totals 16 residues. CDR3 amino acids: CASSRDVSSGANVLTF. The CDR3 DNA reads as TGTGCCAGCAGCCGGGACGTGAGCTCTGGGGCCAACGTCCTGACTTTC.

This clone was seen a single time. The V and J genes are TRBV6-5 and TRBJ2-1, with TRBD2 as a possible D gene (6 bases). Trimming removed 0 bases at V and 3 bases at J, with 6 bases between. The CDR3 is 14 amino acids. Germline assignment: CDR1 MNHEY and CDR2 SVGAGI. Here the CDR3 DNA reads TGTGCCAGCAGTTACTCGCGGGACTACAATGAGCAGTTCTTC. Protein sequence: CASSYSRDYNEQFF.

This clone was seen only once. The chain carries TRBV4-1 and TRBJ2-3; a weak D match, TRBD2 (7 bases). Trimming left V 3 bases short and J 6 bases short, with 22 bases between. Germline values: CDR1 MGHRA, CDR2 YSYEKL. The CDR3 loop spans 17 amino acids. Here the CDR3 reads CASSQALGGGSSDTQYF. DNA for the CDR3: TGCGCCAGCAGCCAGGCATTGGGGGGCGGGAGTTCTGATACGCAGTATTTT.

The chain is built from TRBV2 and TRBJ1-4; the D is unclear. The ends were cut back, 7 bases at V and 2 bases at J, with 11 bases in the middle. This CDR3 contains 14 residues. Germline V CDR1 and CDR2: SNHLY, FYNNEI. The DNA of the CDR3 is TGTGCCAGCAACCTAGAGGGCACTAATGAAAAACTGTTTTTT. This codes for CASNLEGTNEKLFF.

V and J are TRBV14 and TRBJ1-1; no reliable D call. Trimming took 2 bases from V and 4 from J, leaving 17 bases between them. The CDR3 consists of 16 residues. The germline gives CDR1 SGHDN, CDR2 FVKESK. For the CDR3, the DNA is TGTGCCAGCAGCCAAACCAAACCAATGGGTGGCACTGAAGCTTTCTTT. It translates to CASSQTKPMGGTEAFF.

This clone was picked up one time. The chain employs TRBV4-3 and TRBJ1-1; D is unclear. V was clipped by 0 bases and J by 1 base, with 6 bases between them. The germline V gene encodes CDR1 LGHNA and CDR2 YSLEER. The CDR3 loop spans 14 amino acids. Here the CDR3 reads CASSQEVGNTEAFF. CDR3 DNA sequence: TGCGCCAGCAGCCAAGAAGTTGGGAACACTGAAGCTTTCTTT.

The CDR3 DNA is TGTGCCAGCAGATCACCGGGAGGGAGTACAGATACGCAGTATTTT. Translated: CASRSPGGSTDTQYF. This rearrangement joins TRBV6-5 to TRBJ2-3; 8 bases match TRBD2. The CDR3 runs 15 residues. Looked up from germline, CDR1 is MNHEY and CDR2 is SVGAGI. V shed 6 bases and J 3 bases; nucleotides not matched to a gene: 8.